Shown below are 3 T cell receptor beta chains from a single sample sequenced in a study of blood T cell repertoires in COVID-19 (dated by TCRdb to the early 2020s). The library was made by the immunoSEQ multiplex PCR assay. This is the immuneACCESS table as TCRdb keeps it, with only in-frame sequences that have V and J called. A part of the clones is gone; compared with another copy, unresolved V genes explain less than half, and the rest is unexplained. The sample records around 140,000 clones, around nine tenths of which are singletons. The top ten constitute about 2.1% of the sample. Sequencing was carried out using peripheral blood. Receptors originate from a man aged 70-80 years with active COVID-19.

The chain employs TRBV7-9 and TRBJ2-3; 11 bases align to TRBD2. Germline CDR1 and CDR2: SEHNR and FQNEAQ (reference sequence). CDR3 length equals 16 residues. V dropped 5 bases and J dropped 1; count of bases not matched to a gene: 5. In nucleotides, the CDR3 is TGTGCCAGCAGCCGGACTAGCGGGCCTGGCACAGATACGCAGTATTTT. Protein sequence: CASSRTSGPGTDTQYF.

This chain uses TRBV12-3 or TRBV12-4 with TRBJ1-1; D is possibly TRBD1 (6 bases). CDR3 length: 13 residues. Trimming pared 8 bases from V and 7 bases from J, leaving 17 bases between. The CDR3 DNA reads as TGTGCCAGCGGATCGACAGGTAATGATGAAGCTTTCTTT. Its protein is CASGSTGNDEAFF.

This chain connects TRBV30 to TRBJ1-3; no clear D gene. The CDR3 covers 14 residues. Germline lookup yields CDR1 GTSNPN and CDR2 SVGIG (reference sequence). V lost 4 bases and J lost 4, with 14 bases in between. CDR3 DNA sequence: TGTGCCTGGAAAGCGGACCCTGGGGGAAACACCATATATTTT. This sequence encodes CAWKADPGGNTIYF.